A single sample is the source of the 21 T cell receptor beta chains below, sequenced in a study of beta chain features in type 1 diabetes listed by TCRdb under 2018. The protocol used for the library was the immunoSEQ multiplex PCR assay. All of the isolated RNA was reverse transcribed with the High Capacity cDNA Reverse Transcription Kit, so expressed TCRB transcripts were sequenced. Imported from immuneACCESS, the table was reduced by TCRdb to in-frame sequences with V and J called. These copies leave out some clones; in studies compared against another copy, an unresolved V gene accounts for under half, and the cause of the remainder is not known. The sample profile shows 400,000 to 500,000 clones; approximately 14% of them were found once. The ten largest clones take up roughly 0.035% of the sample. Sequencing used naive CD4+ T cells from blood. The cell subset or site label corresponds to: true naive CD4+ T cells. These receptors all come from a man aged 25-45 years in good health.

The chain couples TRBV7-9 to TRBJ2-5; the match to TRBD1 covers 7 bases. This CDR3 comprises 15 residues. In germline, CDR1 is SEHNR, CDR2 FQNEAQ (reference sequence). J lost 0 bases, V lost 5 bases, and 6 bases had no gene match. Here the CDR3 reads CASSPRQGNQETQYF. The CDR3 nucleotides read TGTGCCAGCAGCCCTAGACAGGGTAACCAAGAGACCCAGTACTTC.

This rearrangement joins TRBV23-1 to TRBJ2-7, with unresolved D. TRBV23-1 is designated an ORF whose function remains uncertain. This CDR3 is built from 12 residues. The V and J ends lost 6 bases and 6 bases respectively, with 12 bases between them. The CDR3 loop is CASRPNPSEQYV. The CDR3 DNA reads TGCGCCAGCAGGCCTAACCCCTCCGAGCAGTACGTC.

The gene calls are TRBV6-1 and TRBJ2-4; D perhaps matches TRBD2 (5 bases). This CDR3 comprises 14 residues. Germline loops: CDR1 MNHNS, CDR2 SASEGT. V shed 3 bases and J shed 6 bases, with 12 bases lying between them. The CDR3 region has the DNA TGTGCCAGCAGTGAGGCCCCGGCGGGAAACATTCAGTACTTC. Its protein is CASSEAPAGNIQYF.

The chain joins TRBV5-4 to TRBJ2-3; 10 bases align to TRBD2. CDR3 length equals 16 residues. Trimming took 4 bases from V and 0 from J; bases not matched to a gene: 5. The V gene's germline CDR1 is SGHNT and CDR2 YYREEE (reference sequence). CDR3 DNA sequence: TGTGCCAGCAGCACAAAGACTAGCGGGAGCACAGATACGCAGTATTTT. Its protein product is CASSTKTSGSTDTQYF.

The chain couples TRBV9 to TRBJ1-2; no reliable D call. Germline V lookup: CDR1 SGDLS, CDR2 YYNGEE. Trimming took off 0 bases at V and 10 bases at J, with 13 bases between the two ends. The CDR3 is made up of 13 amino acids. CDR3 amino acids: CASSVEHGRDYTF. The CDR3 DNA follows: TGTGCCAGCAGCGTAGAACACGGTCGGGACTACACCTTC.

This chain joins TRBV11-1 and TRBJ2-5, with D tentatively TRBD1 (6 bases). The CDR3 covers 13 residues. Germline V gives CDR1 SGHAT, CDR2 FQDESV (reference sequence). The V end lost 5 bases, the J end lost 6 bases, and 13 bases lay between the germline ends. The CDR3: CASSPNRAQTQYF. CDR3 DNA sequence: TGTGCCAGCAGCCCTAACAGGGCCCAGACCCAGTACTTC.

In its sample, this clone was seen a few times. The CDR3 is CSARDRVSTGELFF. In nucleotides, the CDR3 is TGCAGCGCCCGGGACAGGGTTAGCACCGGGGAGCTGTTTTTT. The V and J genes are TRBV29-1 and TRBJ2-2; 9 nucleotides match TRBD1. This CDR3 has 14 residues. After removal of 7 bases from V and 4 bases from J, the junction contained 7 bases not matched to a gene. Germline-derived CDR1 and CDR2 are SQVTM and ANQGSEA.

The chain joins TRBV9 to TRBJ1-6, with TRBD1 matching over 8 bases. The CDR3 is 19 residues long. Germline loops: CDR1 SGDLS, CDR2 YYNGEE. J lost 3 bases, V lost 4 bases, and 15 bases had no gene match. CDR3 DNA sequence: TGTGCCAGCAGCTCCCGTAGTGGAGGACAGGGAAGCTATAATTCACCCCTCCACTTT. Its protein is CASSSRSGGQGSYNSPLHF.

This clone occurred a few times. The rearrangement links TRBV10-2 to TRBJ2-3; unclear D gene. V lost 2 bases to trimming and J lost 1 base, with 10 bases between them. The CDR3 contains 15 residues. The V gene's germline CDR1 is WSHSY and CDR2 SAAADI. The DNA of the CDR3 is TGCGCCAGCAGTGAGAACCGGGTGGGCACAGATACGCAGTATTTT. Protein: CASSENRVGTDTQYF.

This clone was found a few times. J is TRBJ2-5 and V is TRBV7-9; the D is unclear. V was pared by 2 bases and J by 3 bases, with 10 bases between. The CDR3 consists of 14 residues. Germline V gene data show CDR1 as SEHNR and CDR2 as FQNEAQ (reference sequence). The CDR3 coding sequence is TGTGCCAGCAGCTTACGAGGTGGGGAAGAGACCCAGTACTTC. The encoded protein is CASSLRGGEETQYF.

This clone showed up just a few times. The genes are TRBV15 and TRBJ2-3; D uncertain. The germline V gene has CDR1 LNHNV and CDR2 YYDKDF (reference sequence). This CDR3 spans 13 amino acids. V gave up 0 bases and J gave up 4 bases, with 5 bases separating them. CDR3 region: CATSRDYADTQYF. The CDR3, as DNA: TGTGCCACCAGCAGAGATTACGCAGATACGCAGTATTTT. The full variable domain, in which reference TRBV15 and TRBJ2-3 provide the parts outside the CDR3, is DAMVIQNPRYQVTQFGKPVTLSCSQTLNHNVMYWYQQKSSQAPKLLFHYYDKDFNNEADTPDNFQSRRPNTSFCFLDIRSPGLGDTAMYLCATSRDYADTQYFGPGTRLTVL.

This clone was counted only a few times. CDR3 region: CASSPGDHTPLHF. The CDR3 DNA is TGTGCCAGCAGCCCGGGGGACCATACACCCCTCCACTTT. This sequence joins TRBV9 and TRBJ1-6, with a tentative D call TRBD1 (5 bases). The CDR3 runs to 13 residues. Trimming left V 4 bases short and J 11 bases short, with 13 bases between. Germline V gene sequence: CDR1 SGDLS, CDR2 YYNGEE.

The CDR3 sequence: CASSFTGSSTDTQYF. CDR3 DNA sequence: TGCGCCAGCAGCTTCACGGGATCTAGCACAGATACGCAGTATTTT. V and J are TRBV5-1 and TRBJ2-3; D is possibly TRBD2 (5 bases). CDR3 length: 15 residues. Trimming took 2 bases from V and 0 from J, leaving 10 bases between them. Per germline, CDR1 SGHRS and CDR2 YFSETQ. Variable domain in full (rest from reference TRBV5-1 and TRBJ2-3): KAGVTQTPRYLIKTRGQQVTLSCSPISGHRSVSWYQQTPGQGLQFLFEYFSETQRNKGNFPGRFSGRQFSNSRSEMNVSTLELGDSALYLCASSFTGSSTDTQYFGPGTRLTVL.

V usage is TRBV4-1 and J usage is TRBJ1-1; D unclear. The V gene lost 5 bases and the J gene lost 2 bases, with 9 bases spanning the gap. The CDR3 is 13 amino acids. CDR1 is MGHRA and CDR2 is YSYEKL in the germline V gene. DNA for the CDR3: TGCGCCAGCAGCACCACGGGAAACACTGAAGCTTTCTTT. Translating gives CASSTTGNTEAFF.

The rearrangement links TRBV5-1 to TRBJ2-1; 8 bases match TRBD2. Germline V CDR1 and CDR2: SGHRS, YFSETQ. CDR3 length: 16 residues. After removal of 0 bases from V and 2 bases from J, the junction contained 4 bases not matched to a gene. In nucleotides, the CDR3 is TGCGCCAGCAGCTTGGCCTTAGCGGGAACCTACAATGAGCAGTTCTTC. Translating it yields CASSLALAGTYNEQFF.

This chain connects TRBV29-1 to TRBJ2-7, with 9 bases lining up with TRBD1. The ends lost 6 bases at V and 5 bases at J; junction bases unmatched: 5. The germline V gene has CDR1 SQVTM and CDR2 ANQGSEA. CDR3 length: 12 residues. The CDR3 loop reads CSVDGQGHEQYF. The CDR3 region has the DNA TGCAGCGTAGACGGACAGGGGCACGAGCAGTACTTC.

This clone showed up just a few times. This rearrangement joins TRBV5-1 to TRBJ2-5; D is unclear. The CDR3 covers 15 residues. Germline V gene data show CDR1 as SGHRS and CDR2 as YFSETQ. The V and J ends lost 1 base and 2 bases respectively, with 12 bases between them. This CDR3 is CASSLNQRGQETQYF. The DNA for the CDR3 is TGCGCCAGCAGCTTGAATCAGCGAGGTCAAGAGACCCAGTACTTC.

This clone has more than one count but fewer than ten. This sequence joins TRBV10-3 and TRBJ2-5; D gene unclear. The V gene lost 8 bases and the J gene lost 1 base, with 14 bases spanning the gap. Germline CDR1 is ENHRY and CDR2 is SYGVKD. The CDR3 covers 14 residues. The CDR3 DNA is TGTGCCATCTCGGTGGGGAAGTCCCAAGAGACCCAGTACTTC. Its protein is CAISVGKSQETQYF.

There are a few counts of this clone. The chain couples TRBV15 to TRBJ2-3; TRBD1 matches 9 bases. This CDR3 has 14 residues. V lost 4 bases, J lost 3 bases, and 2 bases stayed unmatched. The germline CDR1 and CDR2 sequences are LNHNV and YYDKDF (reference sequence). CDR3 sequence reads: CATSNRGRTDTQYF. As DNA, the CDR3 is TGTGCCACCAGCAACAGGGGGCGGACAGATACGCAGTATTTT.

This clone came up a few times. The chain recombines TRBV30 with TRBJ1-1; 7 bases match TRBD1. V lost 4 bases to trimming and J lost 7 bases; unmatched junction nucleotides: 6. The CDR3 totals 12 residues. Germline CDR1 GTSNPN, CDR2 SVGIG (reference sequence). The CDR3 spells CAWTQGSFEAFF. The CDR3 DNA follows: TGTGCCTGGACACAGGGGAGTTTTGAAGCTTTCTTT. Supplemented by reference TRBV30 and TRBJ1-1, the full variable domain reads SQTIHQWPATLVQPVGSPLSLECTVEGTSNPNLYWYRQAAGRGLQLLFYSVGIGQISSEVPQNLSASRPQDRQFILSSKKLLLSDSGFYLCAWTQGSFEAFFGQGTRLTVV.

This clone was detected only a few times. The V gene is TRBV21-1, the J gene TRBJ2-6; the table calls TRBD1, which could not be checked here. TRBV21-1 is annotated as a pseudogene. The CDR3 is made up of 16 amino acids. CDR3 DNA: TGTGCCAGCAGCAGGAACGGGACAACTGGGGCCAACGTCCTGACTTTC. Translated, it gives CASSRNGTTGANVLTF.